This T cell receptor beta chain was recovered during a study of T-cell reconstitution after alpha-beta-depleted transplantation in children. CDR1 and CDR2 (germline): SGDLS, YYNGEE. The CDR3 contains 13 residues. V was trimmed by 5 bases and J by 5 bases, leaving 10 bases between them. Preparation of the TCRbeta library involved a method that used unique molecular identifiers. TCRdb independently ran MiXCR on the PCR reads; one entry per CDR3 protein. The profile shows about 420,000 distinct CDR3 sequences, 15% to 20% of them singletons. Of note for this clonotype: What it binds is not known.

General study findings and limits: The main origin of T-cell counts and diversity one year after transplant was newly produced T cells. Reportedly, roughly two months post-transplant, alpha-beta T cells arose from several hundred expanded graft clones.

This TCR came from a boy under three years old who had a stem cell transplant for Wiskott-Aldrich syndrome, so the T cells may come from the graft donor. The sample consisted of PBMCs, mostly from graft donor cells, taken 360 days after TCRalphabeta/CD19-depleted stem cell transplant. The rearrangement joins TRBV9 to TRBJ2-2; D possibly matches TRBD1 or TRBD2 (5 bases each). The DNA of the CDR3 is TGTGCCAGCAGTGGGGGATGGACCGGGGAGCTGTTTTTT. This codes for CASSGGWTGELFF.